The subject of this entry is one TCR beta chain. Its antigen is still unknown. The CDR3 has 15 residues. Trimming took off 7 bases at V and 3 bases at J, with 18 bases between the two ends. Germline V lookup: CDR1 SNHLY, CDR2 FYNNEI. It was with 60 Vbeta and 13 Jbeta primers that the PCR ran. Method: immunoSEQ multiplex PCR; TCRdb's copy keeps in-frame clones and lacks some. The sample records 110,000 to 150,000 clones, 60% to 80% being singletons. This sample is drawn from a study of cytomegalovirus exposure and HLA in healthy donors. Findings of the study overall: TCR beta V- and J-gene trimming was later associated with a missense DCLRE1C variant.

Input material: PBMCs. The TCR sequence derives from a male donor in good health and CMV-seronegative. This sequence joins TRBV2 and TRBJ1-1; D gene unclear. The DNA for the CDR3 is TGTGCCAGCATTATCCCGGGAGTCGGATACACTGAAGCTTTCTTT. As protein: CASIIPGVGYTEAFF.